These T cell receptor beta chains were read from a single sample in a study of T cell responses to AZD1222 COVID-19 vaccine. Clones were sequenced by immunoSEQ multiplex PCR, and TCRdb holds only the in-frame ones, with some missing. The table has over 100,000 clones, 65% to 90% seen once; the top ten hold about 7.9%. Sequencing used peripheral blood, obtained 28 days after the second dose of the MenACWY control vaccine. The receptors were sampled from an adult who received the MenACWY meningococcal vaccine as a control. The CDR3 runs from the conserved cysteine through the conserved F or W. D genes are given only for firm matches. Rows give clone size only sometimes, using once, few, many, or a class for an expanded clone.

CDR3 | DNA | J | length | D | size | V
CASSPQRDTNVLTF | TGTGCCAGCTCACCACAGAGGGATACCAACGTCCTGACTTTC | TRBJ2-6 | 14 | - | - | TRBV18
CASSRAGNTIYF | TGTGCCAGTAGTAGGGCTGGAAACACCATATATTTT | TRBJ1-3 | 12 | - | - | TRBV19
CASSYGQLNNSPLHF | TGTGCCAGCAGTTACGGGCAGCTAAATAATTCACCCCTCCACTTT | TRBJ1-6 | 15 | - | - | TRBV6-6
CASGLSENTEAFF | TGTGCCAGCGGGCTATCGGAGAACACTGAAGCTTTCTTT | TRBJ1-1 | 13 | - | - | TRBV6-6
CASSQGTGTGGFGQYF | TGCGCCAGCAGCCAAGGCACCGGGACAGGGGGCTTTGGGCAGTACTTC | TRBJ2-7 | 16 | TRBD1 | few | TRBV4-3
CASSIIAKNTEAFF | TGTGCCAGTAGTATTATTGCAAAGAACACTGAAGCTTTCTTT | TRBJ1-1 | 14 | - | - | TRBV19
CASSLTGWNTEAFF | TGTGCCAGCAGTTTAACAGGGTGGAACACTGAAGCTTTCTTT | TRBJ1-1 | 14 | - | - | TRBV27
CASSGAGPAPLHF | TGTGCCAGCAGTGGGGCAGGGCCCGCGCCCCTCCACTTT | TRBJ1-6 | 13 | - | - | TRBV25-1
CASSEPQRNQPQHF | TGTGCCAGCAGTGAGCCACAGCGTAATCAGCCCCAGCATTTT | TRBJ1-5 | 14 | - | - | TRBV2
CASSRAGTANEKLFF | TGTGCCAGCAGTCGAGCGGGGACAGCTAATGAAAAACTGTTTTTT | TRBJ1-4 | 15 | TRBD1 | once | TRBV28
CASSIARRGAGEKLFF | TGTGCCAGTAGTATAGCGCGAAGAGGGGCTGGAGAAAAACTGTTTTTT | TRBJ1-4 | 16 | - | few | TRBV19
CASSYQGKTEAFF | TGTGCCAGCAGTTATCAGGGAAAGACTGAAGCTTTCTTT | TRBJ1-1 | 13 | - | - | TRBV6-5
CASSIANYGYTF | TGTGCCAGTAGTATAGCGAACTATGGCTACACCTTC | TRBJ1-2 | 12 | - | - | TRBV19
CASSLPGPSGTYGYTF | TGTGCCAGCAGTTTGCCGGGCCCGTCGGGAACCTATGGCTACACCTTC | TRBJ1-2 | 16 | - | once | TRBV28
CASSLAPGTNTEAFF | TGCGCCAGCAGCTTGGCCCCTGGGACGAACACTGAAGCTTTCTTT | TRBJ1-1 | 15 | - | - | TRBV5-1
CASKTEGAGNQPQHF | TGTGCCAGCAAAACTGAAGGGGCCGGCAATCAGCCCCAGCATTTT | TRBJ1-5 | 15 | - | once | TRBV2
CASSSQDPGQPQHF | TGTGCCAGCAGCTCACAGGACCCCGGCCAGCCCCAGCATTTT | TRBJ1-5 | 14 | - | - | TRBV7-8
CASSPGLAGEDTQYF | TGTGCCAGCTCACCGGGACTAGCGGGGGAGGATACGCAGTATTTT | TRBJ2-3 | 15 | TRBD2 | - | TRBV18
CASSLDMRAGGSGSYEQYF | TGTGCCAGCAGCTTAGATATGAGGGCAGGGGGATCAGGCTCCTACGAGCAGTACTTC | TRBJ2-7 | 19 | TRBD1 | - | TRBV7-9
CASPPRRTLNTGELFF | TGTGCCAGCCCACCCCGCCGGACACTGAACACCGGGGAGCTGTTTTTT | TRBJ2-2 | 16 | - | - | TRBV19
CASSLFVGSYSNQPQHF | TGTGCCAGCAGCTTATTTGTCGGATCTTATAGCAATCAGCCCCAGCATTTT | TRBJ1-5 | 17 | - | - | TRBV5-8
CASSYQPAGEQYF | TGTGCCAGCAGCTACCAACCAGCGGGAGAGCAGTACTTC | TRBJ2-7 | 13 | TRBD2 | - | TRBV7-9
CASSPPSQGGYTEAFF | TGTGCCAGCTCACCACCGTCACAGGGAGGGTACACTGAAGCTTTCTTT | TRBJ1-1 | 16 | - | - | TRBV18
CASSLTGKDEKLFF | TGTGCCAGCAGTCTGACAGGGAAAGACGAAAAACTGTTTTTT | TRBJ1-4 | 14 | TRBD1 | - | TRBV28
CSAEGGKGSTGELFF | TGCAGCGCCGAAGGGGGGAAGGGAAGCACCGGGGAGCTGTTTTTT | TRBJ2-2 | 15 | - | - | TRBV29-1
CASSPLGGSAYEQYF | TGTGCCAGCAGCCCATTAGGTGGTAGCGCCTACGAGCAGTACTTC | TRBJ2-7 | 15 | - | - | TRBV3-1/TRBV3-2
CASSVEPTGTIKETQYF | TGTGCCAGCAGCGTAGAGCCCACCGGGACTATAAAGGAGACCCAGTACTTC | TRBJ2-5 | 17 | TRBD2 | - | TRBV9
CASGPGQGEGDTQYF | TGTGCTAGTGGTCCGGGACAGGGGGAAGGAGATACGCAGTATTTT | TRBJ2-3 | 15 | TRBD1 | - | TRBV12-5
CAISESLRTATPDNEQFF | TGTGCCATCAGTGAGAGCCTCAGGACTGCCACACCGGACAATGAGCAGTTCTTC | TRBJ2-1 | 18 | - | - | TRBV10-3
CASSLVQGSVQKSPLHF | TGTGCCAGCAGCTTAGTCCAGGGCTCCGTTCAGAAATCACCCCTCCACTTT | TRBJ1-6 | 17 | - | - | TRBV11-2
CASSQGTPYGYTF | TGTGCCAGCAGTCAAGGGACACCTTATGGCTACACCTTC | TRBJ1-2 | 13 | - | once | TRBV5-6
CASSSRQGMDGEQFF | TGTGCCAGCAGTTCCCGCCAGGGGATGGATGGTGAGCAGTTCTTC | TRBJ2-1 | 15 | - | - | TRBV2
CASSLVSGFGVNEQFF | TGCGCCAGCAGCTTGGTGTCGGGGTTTGGGGTCAATGAGCAGTTCTTC | TRBJ2-1 | 16 | - | - | TRBV5-1
CASGVNTGELFF | TGTGCCAGCGGCGTTAACACCGGGGAGCTGTTTTTT | TRBJ2-2 | 12 | - | - | TRBV6-5
CASSRTGPETQYF | TGCGCCAGCAGCCGGACCGGGCCTGAGACCCAGTACTTC | TRBJ2-5 | 13 | - | - | TRBV5-1
CASSLKGLGAEYGYTF | TGTGCCAGCAGCTTAAAGGGGCTGGGGGCTGAATATGGCTACACCTTC | TRBJ1-2 | 16 | - | - | TRBV5-6
CASSLGGWRETQYF | TGCGCCAGCAGCTTAGGGGGCTGGAGGGAGACCCAGTACTTC | TRBJ2-5 | 14 | TRBD1 | - | TRBV5-1
CASSLSRGWDTEAFF | TGTGCCAGCAGCTTGAGCAGGGGGTGGGACACTGAAGCTTTCTTT | TRBJ1-1 | 15 | TRBD1 | - | TRBV5-4
CASSEGSRGDYF | TGTGCCAGCAGTGAAGGAAGTAGGGGGGACTACTTC | TRBJ2-7 | 12 | - | - | TRBV2
CASSSGQGAETQYF | TGTGCCAGCAGCTCAGGACAGGGCGCAGAGACCCAGTACTTC | TRBJ2-5 | 14 | TRBD1 | - | TRBV7-9
CAISVLPPLAGGTYNEQFF | TGTGCCATCAGTGTGTTGCCCCCACTAGCGGGGGGGACCTACAATGAGCAGTTCTTC | TRBJ2-1 | 19 | TRBD2 | - | TRBV10-3
CASSIRTGESPLHF | TGTGCCAGCAGCATCCGGACAGGGGAATCACCCCTCCACTTT | TRBJ1-6 | 14 | TRBD1 | - | TRBV11-2
CASSQPGQGHGYTF | TGTGCCAGCAGCCAACCGGGACAAGGTCATGGCTACACCTTC | TRBJ1-2 | 14 | - | once | TRBV3-1/TRBV3-2
CASSSARSGGEKLFF | TGCGCCAGCAGCTCTGCGCGTTCGGGAGGGGAAAAACTGTTTTTT | TRBJ1-4 | 15 | - | - | TRBV5-1
CASSPSRKRSGYTF | TGTGCCAGCAGCCCCTCCAGGAAACGTAGCGGCTACACCTTC | TRBJ1-2 | 14 | - | - | TRBV7-8
CASSVSGQGLQHF | TGTGCCAGCAGCGTATCCGGACAGGGGCTCCAGCATTTT | TRBJ1-5 | 13 | TRBD1 | - | TRBV7-9
CASSISGSGYNEQFF | TGTGCCAGTAGTATTAGCGGGAGTGGCTACAATGAGCAGTTCTTC | TRBJ2-1 | 15 | TRBD2 | - | TRBV19
CASSLAGAGPTGELFF | TGTGCCAGCAGCTTGGCCGGGGCAGGACCCACCGGGGAGCTGTTTTTT | TRBJ2-2 | 16 | - | - | TRBV5-5
CASSFKGYGYTF | TGTGCCAGCAGTTTTAAGGGGTATGGCTACACCTTC | TRBJ1-2 | 12 | - | - | TRBV27
CASSFIGTGTETQYF | TGTGCCAGCAGCTTTATCGGGACAGGGACCGAGACCCAGTACTTC | TRBJ2-5 | 15 | TRBD1 | - | TRBV5-5
CASSRDIMGGEKLFF | TGCGCCAGCAGCCGCGACATAATGGGGGGTGAAAAACTGTTTTTT | TRBJ1-4 | 15 | - | - | TRBV4-1